This entry lists 32 T cell receptor beta chains sequenced from one sample in a study of shared clonotypes between healthy human individuals. Some clones are missing from TCRdb's copy, which holds only in-frame ones; the method was immunoSEQ multiplex PCR. The sample records under 1,900,000 clones, 97% to 99% being singletons. The sample was naive CD4+ T cells sorted from blood. Specified subset: CD45RA+ positively selected. Receptors originate from a young man in good health.

The CDR3 loop is CASSYPKTSTSYNEQFF. CDR3 DNA sequence: TGTGCCAGCAGCTACCCTAAGACTAGCACCTCATACAATGAGCAGTTCTTC. The gene calls are TRBV7-9 and TRBJ2-1; 7 nucleotides agree with TRBD2. Germline assignment: CDR1 SEHNR and CDR2 FQNEAQ (reference sequence). The CDR3 is 17 residues long. V lost 4 bases and J lost 4; bases outside the gene matches: 13. Combining the CDR3 with reference TRBV7-9 and TRBJ2-1 gives the whole variable domain DTGVSQNPRHKITKRGQNVTFRCDPISEHNRLYWYRQTLGQGPEFLTYFQNEAQLEKSRLLSDRFSAERPKGSFSTLEIQRTEQGDSAMYLCASSYPKTSTSYNEQFFGPGTRLTVL.

V usage is TRBV27 and J usage is TRBJ2-3; D gene ambiguous. Germline V gives CDR1 MNHEY, CDR2 SMNVEV (reference sequence). Trimming removed 7 bases at V and 4 bases at J, with 9 bases between. There are 12 residues in the CDR3. The CDR3 protein is CASKSLPDTQYF. CDR3 nucleotide sequence: TGTGCCAGCAAATCCCTGCCAGATACGCAGTATTTT.

The rearrangement uses TRBV4-1 and TRBJ2-7; a weak D match, TRBD1 (7 bases). The length of the CDR3 is 14 residues. V was cut by 5 bases and J by 3 bases, with 14 bases left in between. Germline loops: CDR1 MGHRA, CDR2 YSYEKL. CDR3 sequence: CASSFRGTDYEQYF. DNA for the CDR3: TGCGCCAGCAGCTTTCGCGGGACAGACTACGAGCAGTACTTC.

The V and J genes are TRBV30 and TRBJ1-5, with D hard to call. The CDR3 is 14 amino acids. Germline values: CDR1 GTSNPN, CDR2 SVGIG (reference sequence). Trimming cost V 4 bases and J 2 bases, with 12 bases left between them. The CDR3 loop is CAWTRKLGNQPQHF. The CDR3 DNA follows: TGTGCCTGGACTAGAAAGTTGGGCAATCAGCCCCAGCATTTT.

In the case of this clone: The junction does not match germline at one end; this may be a read error. As DNA, the CDR3 is TGTGCTAGCAGCTTAGCGGGACAGTTCCAAGAGACCCAGTACTTC. It specifies CASSLAGQFQETQYF. This chain uses TRBV7-7 with TRBJ2-5, with a tentative D call TRBD2 (8 bases). CDR1 is SSHAT and CDR2 is FNYEAQ in the germline V gene (reference sequence). The CDR3 spans 15 residues.

The CDR3 nucleotides read TGTGCCAGCAGCGTAGCCCCCCGGGAGGTGTGGGGCTACACCTTC. Translation gives CASSVAPREVWGYTF. V gene TRBV9 combines with J gene TRBJ1-2; D remains ambiguous. Germline V gives CDR1 SGDLS, CDR2 YYNGEE. The V end was cut by 0 bases, the J end by 8 bases, with 17 bases between. The CDR3 is 15 residues long.

Concerning this clone: The junction and the germline gene differ at one end; a read error may be behind it. The V gene is TRBV27, the J gene TRBJ2-7; D possibly corresponds to TRBD1 (7 bases). Germline values: CDR1 MNHEY, CDR2 SMNVEV (reference sequence). The CDR3 contains 12 residues. The chain's CDR3 is CASSFGGTEKSF. DNA of the CDR3: TGTGCCAGCAGTTTTGGGGGGACAGAGAAAAGCTTC.

The CDR3 DNA is TGTGCCAGCAGTGAAACAGGGGTCCGGACCGGGGAGCTGTTTTTT. Its protein is CASSETGVRTGELFF. The chain combines TRBV28 with TRBJ2-2; 7 bases fit TRBD1. CDR1 MDHEN and CDR2 SYDVKM come from the germline V gene. V trimming: 5 bases; J trimming: 5 bases; junction bases outside the gene matches: 8. This CDR3 has 15 amino acids.

The rearrangement links TRBV6-1 to TRBJ1-5; the match to TRBD1 covers 7 bases. Germline loops: CDR1 MNHNS, CDR2 SASEGT. Losses at the gene ends were 8 bases for V and 5 bases for J; bases not matched to a gene: 12. The CDR3 totals 15 residues. The CDR3 bases are TGTGCCAGCTTCGCCGGGGACCAGGGGGATCAGCCCCAGCATTTT. Translating it yields CASFAGDQGDQPQHF.

V usage is TRBV5-4 and J usage is TRBJ2-7; 14 positions match TRBD2. From germline, CDR1 is SGHNT and CDR2 YYREEE (reference sequence). J gave up 0 bases and V 3 bases, and 2 bases lay outside the gene matches. This CDR3 is 16 amino acids long. The chain's CDR3 is CASSSGLAGASYEQYF. As DNA, the CDR3 is TGTGCCAGCAGCTCGGGACTAGCGGGAGCCTCCTACGAGCAGTACTTC.

V usage is TRBV25-1 and J usage is TRBJ2-3; D remains unclear. Germline CDR1 reads MGHDK; CDR2 reads SYGVNS. The CDR3 length is 16 residues. The V end lost 3 bases, the J end lost 5 bases, and 18 bases lay between the germline ends. The CDR3 region has the DNA TGTGCCAGCAGTGACGCGACTCGGCCTACGGGAGATACGCAGTATTTT. It specifies CASSDATRPTGDTQYF. The whole variable domain, filled in from reference TRBV25-1 and TRBJ2-3, reads EADIYQTPRYLVIGTGKKITLECSQTMGHDKMYWYQQDPGMELHLIHYSYGVNSTEKGDLSSESTVSRIRTEHFPLTLESARPSHTSQYLCASSDATRPTGDTQYFGPGTRLTVL.

The chain couples TRBV2 to TRBJ2-2; TRBD1 matches 7 bases. Germline V gene lookup returns CDR1 SNHLY and CDR2 FYNNEI. CDR3 length: 15 residues. V was pared by 6 bases and J by 7 bases, with 11 bases of the junction left unmatched. The CDR3 loop reads CASRETGWGNGELFF. The CDR3 DNA follows: TGTGCCAGCAGGGAGACAGGGTGGGGGAACGGGGAGCTGTTTTTT.

This rearrangement joins TRBV7-9 to TRBJ2-3; 8 bases fit TRBD2. In germline, CDR1 is SEHNR, CDR2 FQNEAQ (reference sequence). The CDR3 is made up of 17 amino acids. The trim removed 3 bases at V and 3 bases at J, leaving 11 bases unmatched. CDR3 region: CASSFPTAGVLTDTQYF. CDR3 nucleotide sequence: TGTGCCAGCAGCTTCCCAACAGCGGGAGTGCTGACAGATACGCAGTATTTT. Combining the CDR3 with reference TRBV7-9 and TRBJ2-3 gives the whole variable domain DTGVSQNPRHKITKRGQNVTFRCDPISEHNRLYWYRQTLGQGPEFLTYFQNEAQLEKSRLLSDRFSAERPKGSFSTLEIQRTEQGDSAMYLCASSFPTAGVLTDTQYFGPGTRLTVL.

The chain couples TRBV19 to TRBJ2-6; 7 bases are a match to TRBD1. V shed 10 bases, J shed 4 bases, and the junction held 7 bases outside the gene matches. CDR3 length: 14 amino acids. Per the germline V gene, CDR1 is LNHDA and CDR2 is SQIVND (reference sequence). The CDR3, as DNA: TGTGCCACCGCTACAGGGGCCGGGGCCAACGTCCTGACTTTC. Its protein product is CATATGAGANVLTF.

The rearrangement uses TRBV6-1 and TRBJ2-7, with 8 bases aligning to TRBD1. CDR3 size: 14 residues. The germline gives CDR1 MNHNS, CDR2 SASEGT. Trimming took 6 bases from V and 7 from J; bases not matched to a gene: 11. CDR3 region: CASRRTGQRREQYF. CDR3 DNA sequence: TGTGCCAGCAGAAGGACAGGGCAGAGGAGGGAGCAGTACTTC.

The chain is built from TRBV9 and TRBJ2-2, with D tentatively TRBD1 (5 bases). V was clipped by 0 bases and J by 8 bases, with 17 bases between them. There are 16 residues in the CDR3. Germline CDR1 SGDLS, CDR2 YYNGEE. The CDR3 reads CASSVVPQGLRGELFF. The CDR3 region has the DNA TGTGCCAGCAGCGTAGTCCCGCAGGGTCTACGAGGGGAGCTGTTTTTT.

This chain joins TRBV28 and TRBJ2-1; possible D gene TRBD2, 6 bases. The CDR3 is 19 amino acids. Germline CDR1 is MDHEN and CDR2 is SYDVKM. Trimming cost V 6 bases and J 5 bases, with 29 bases left between them. The CDR3 here is CASSPRLRSGSASDNEQFF. CDR3 bases: TGTGCCAGCAGCCCCCGCCTTCGAAGCGGTTCGGCTAGCGACAATGAGCAGTTCTTC. Using reference TRBV28 and TRBJ2-1 for the parts outside the CDR3, the full variable domain is DVKVTQSSRYLVKRTGEKVFLECVQDMDHENMFWYRQDPGLGLRLIYFSYDVKMKEKGDIPEGYSVSREKKERFSLILESASTNQTSMYLCASSPRLRSGSASDNEQFFGPGTRLTVL.

CDR3 loop: CASGPEKWGSWETQYF. The CDR3 DNA reads as TGTGCCAGCGGGCCCGAAAAGTGGGGGAGTTGGGAGACCCAGTACTTC. The chain recombines TRBV7-6 with TRBJ2-5; the D gene could be TRBD1 or TRBD2 (5 bases each). The CDR3 consists of 16 residues. Trimming took off 8 bases at V and 5 bases at J, with 24 bases between the two ends. Germline CDR1 reads SGHVS; CDR2 reads FNYEAQ.

The chain joins TRBV9 to TRBJ2-7; 12 nucleotides agree with TRBD2. The junction had 11 bases not matched to a gene; V was cut back by 3 bases and J by 4 bases. The CDR3 runs to 17 residues. Per germline, CDR1 SGDLS and CDR2 YYNGEE. The CDR3 DNA reads as TGTGCCAGCAGCGCCGGACTAGCGGGGACGTATGGGTACGAGCAGTACTTC. Translated: CASSAGLAGTYGYEQYF.

The rearrangement joins TRBV7-6 to TRBJ2-5, with 11 bases aligning to TRBD2. From germline, CDR1 is SGHVS and CDR2 FNYEAQ. The CDR3 is 16 amino acids. Trimming removed 2 bases from V and 5 bases from J; junction bases left unmatched: 7. The CDR3 is CASSLRLAGGGETQYF. The CDR3 nucleotides are TGTGCCAGCAGCTTAAGGCTAGCGGGAGGCGGTGAGACCCAGTACTTC.

The chain is built from TRBV9 and TRBJ2-7; a possible D gene is TRBD2 (5 bases). Trimming stripped 1 base from V and 3 bases from J, with 11 bases between. Germline V gene data show CDR1 as SGDLS and CDR2 as YYNGEE. The CDR3 spans 14 residues. The CDR3 DNA is TGTGCCAGCAGCGTAAAGGCGGGCAGCTACGAGCAGTACTTC. This translates into CASSVKAGSYEQYF.

The rearrangement links TRBV20-1 to TRBJ2-7, with D hard to call. This CDR3 region has 11 residues. V was trimmed by 5 bases and J by 1 base, leaving 6 bases between them. Germline assignment: CDR1 DFQATT and CDR2 SNEGSKA (reference sequence). CDR3 in amino acids: CSAPDSYEQYF. CDR3 nucleotides: TGCAGTGCTCCAGATTCCTACGAGCAGTACTTC.

This chain links TRBV7-2 with TRBJ2-2, with 7 positions matching TRBD2. The V segment lost 6 bases and the J segment 15 bases; nucleotides outside the gene matches: 16. The CDR3 covers 14 residues. Germline V gives CDR1 SGHTA, CDR2 FQGNSA. CDR3 loop: CASRLTGGVPFVFF. The CDR3 DNA sequence: TGTGCCAGCAGACTGACGGGGGGAGTGCCGTTTGTGTTTTTT.

This clone occurred once. Distinct nucleotide sequences in the sample also encode this CDR3. V is TRBV5-4 and J is TRBJ1-5, with D uncertain. The CDR3 is made up of 12 amino acids. Looked up from germline, CDR1 is SGHNT and CDR2 is YYREEE (reference sequence). Trimming stripped 0 bases from V and 7 bases from J, with 5 bases between. This CDR3 is CASSLDSQPQHF. CDR3 nucleotide sequence: TGTGCCAGCAGCTTGGACAGCCAGCCCCAGCATTTT.

The V and J genes are TRBV19 and TRBJ2-7, with TRBD1 matching 8 bases. With 6 bases clipped from V and 3 bases from J, the junction kept 7 bases outside the gene matches. The CDR3 runs 14 residues. Germline CDR1 LNHDA, CDR2 SQIVND (reference sequence). As DNA, the CDR3 is TGTGCCAGTAGAAAACAGGGGGGTAACTACGAGCAGTACTTC. Protein: CASRKQGGNYEQYF.

V is TRBV18 and J is TRBJ2-7; D unclear. CDR1 is KGHSH, CDR2 LQKENI, per germline. The CDR3 loop spans 14 amino acids. V was trimmed by 0 bases and J by 9 bases, leaving 15 bases between them. This CDR3 reads CASSPPISSDVQYF. In DNA, the CDR3 is TGTGCCAGCTCACCACCGATTTCCTCCGACGTGCAGTACTTC.

The chain uses TRBV7-7 and TRBJ2-5; possibly TRBD1 for D (7 bases). The CDR3 runs 13 residues. Germline assignment: CDR1 SSHAT and CDR2 FNYEAQ (reference sequence). Deletions cut 3 bases from V and 3 bases from J, with 8 bases between. The CDR3 nucleotides read TGTGCCAGCAGCTTCAGGGGGGAAGAGACCCAGTACTTC. Residues: CASSFRGEETQYF.

In its sample, this clone was seen once. V usage is TRBV6-5 and J usage is TRBJ1-5, with 8 bases identical to TRBD1. Germline-derived CDR1 and CDR2 are MNHEY and SVGAGI. The CDR3 spans 15 residues. V shed 6 bases and J 3 bases; nucleotides not matched to a gene: 7. In DNA form, the CDR3 reads TGTGCCAGCAGGGCAGGACAGGGATTCAATCAGCCCCAGCATTTT. This translates into CASRAGQGFNQPQHF.

V gene TRBV7-2 combines with J gene TRBJ2-4, with D uncertain. Germline lookup yields CDR1 SGHTA and CDR2 FQGNSA. CDR3 length equals 16 residues. Trimming shortened V by 1 base and J by 1 base, and 11 bases separated the two germline ends. CDR3 loop: CASSLVGQAAKNIQYF. In DNA form, the CDR3 reads TGTGCCAGCAGCTTAGTTGGGCAGGCCGCCAAAAACATTCAGTACTTC.

This chain joins TRBV19 and TRBJ1-1; D might be TRBD1 (5 bases). The germline V gene has CDR1 LNHDA and CDR2 SQIVND (reference sequence). The length of the CDR3 is 14 residues. V was shortened by 6 bases and J by 4 bases, with 15 bases between the two germline ends. DNA for the CDR3: TGTGCCAGTAGGTCCCCCGGGGGTGGCACTGAAGCTTTCTTT. It yields the protein CASRSPGGGTEAFF.

The V gene is TRBV28, the J gene TRBJ2-7; 11 bases agree with TRBD2. Trimming at V came to 5 bases and at J to 3 bases, leaving 9 bases not matched to a gene. The CDR3 loop spans 16 amino acids. The germline gives CDR1 MDHEN, CDR2 SYDVKM. The CDR3: CASSPHSGRANYEQYF. CDR3 nucleotide sequence: TGTGCCAGCAGTCCTCATAGCGGGAGGGCGAACTACGAGCAGTACTTC.

The chain uses TRBV5-1 and TRBJ2-2; 11 bases are a match to TRBD2. This CDR3 has 17 amino acids. CDR1 and CDR2 (germline): SGHRS, YFSETQ. The trim removed 4 bases at V and 3 bases at J, leaving 8 bases unmatched. The CDR3 DNA follows: TGCGCCAGCAGCCCCCCTAGCGGGAGGAGTGACACCGGGGAGCTGTTTTTT. Translated, it gives CASSPPSGRSDTGELFF.